What follows are 18 T cell receptor beta chains derived from one specimen sequenced in a study of glioma-infiltrating T cells. Using RNA template, CDR3s of TCR alpha and beta were amplified with iRepertoire arm-PCR. One entry per CDR3 protein, called by TCRdb with MiXCR from the multiplex PCR reads. This table holds 84,000 or so distinct CDR3 sequences, around 23% found once. The material sequenced was glioma tissue, nonneoplastic brain tissue, or PBMCs (not recorded which). Every receptor here comes from a human donor with low-grade glioma or glioblastoma, undergoing nonglioma brain surgery, or in good health (not recorded which).

The chain has TRBV3-1 and TRBJ2-1; D uncertain. This CDR3 has 15 amino acids. Germline CDR1 is LGHDT and CDR2 is YNNKEL (reference sequence). V was cut by 0 bases and J by 3 bases, with 9 bases left in between. This CDR3 is CASSQDLNSYNEQFF. The CDR3 DNA reads TGTGCCAGCAGCCAAGATTTAAACAGCTACAATGAGCAGTTCTTC.

The table lists this clonotype with many counts. J is TRBJ2-7 and V is TRBV27; 8 bases are shared with TRBD1. The J segment lost 4 bases and the V segment lost 8 bases, leaving 13 bases of the junction unmatched. This CDR3 has 15 residues. The germline V gene has CDR1 MNHEY and CDR2 SMNVEV (reference sequence). The DNA for the CDR3 is TGTGCCAGCGAAGACCCTACGGGACAGGTGTACGAGCAGTACTTC. Residues: CASEDPTGQVYEQYF.

Many counts were recorded for this clonotype. Its ends do not fully match the called genes, so a read error is possible. This chain uses TRBV6-1 with TRBJ2-7; D not certain. The CDR3 has 10 amino acids. The germline gives CDR1 MNHNS, CDR2 SASEGT. The chain's CDR3 is CANSESEQYF. Here the CDR3 DNA reads TGTGCCAACAGTGAAAGCGAGCAGTACTTC.

The chain joins TRBV6-5 to TRBJ2-3, with 7 nucleotides matching TRBD1. Unmatched junction bases numbered 11, after V lost 5 bases and J lost 3 bases. The CDR3 length is 16 residues. CDR1 is MNHEY, CDR2 SVGAGI, per germline. The CDR3 sequence: CASSTRQGARTDTQYF. The CDR3 bases are TGTGCCAGCAGTACCCGACAGGGAGCCCGAACAGATACGCAGTATTTT.

On this clonotype: Possible read error: a much larger clone is one base away. V is TRBV18 and J is TRBJ1-5, with TRBD1 as a possible D gene (6 bases). Per the germline V gene, CDR1 is KGHSH and CDR2 is LQKENI. V was pared by 3 bases and J by 1 base, with 13 bases between. The CDR3 runs to 16 residues. The CDR3 DNA reads TGTGCCAGCTCACCCGGGACAAATACGAGCAATCAGCCCCAGCATTTT. Its translation: CASSPGTNTSNQPQHF.

There are many counts of this clonotype. The chain couples TRBV15 to TRBJ1-6; possibly TRBD1 for D (6 bases). V was cut by 1 base and J by 0 bases, with 16 bases left in between. Germline V lookup: CDR1 LNHNV, CDR2 YYDKDF (reference sequence). CDR3 size: 19 residues. The CDR3 DNA reads as TGTGCCACCAGCAGAGGTTTCGGGACACCGAGCTCCTATAATTCACCCCTCCACTTT. Translated, it gives CATSRGFGTPSSYNSPLHF.

This chain joins TRBV4-2 and TRBJ1-3, with unresolved D. This CDR3 is built from 16 residues. Trimming pared 0 bases from V and 2 bases from J, leaving 11 bases between. Germline V lookup: CDR1 LGHNA, CDR2 YNFKEQ. As DNA, the CDR3 is TGTGCCAGCAGCCAAGATGTAGGTAGCGCTGGAAACACCATATATTTT. Translated, it gives CASSQDVGSAGNTIYF.

This clonotype was found many times. V usage is TRBV7-2 and J usage is TRBJ2-5; D remains ambiguous. V lost 1 base and J lost 3, with 15 bases in between. This CDR3 is 16 amino acids long. CDR1 is SGHTA, CDR2 FQGNSA, per germline. CDR3 region: CASSLDLVRAEETQYF. In nucleotides, the CDR3 is TGTGCCAGCAGCTTAGACCTGGTCCGGGCAGAAGAGACCCAGTACTTC.

This clonotype was seen at least ten times. The chain is built from TRBV20-1 and TRBJ2-7; the match to TRBD1 covers 7 bases. Germline trimming cut 0 bases from V and 3 bases from J; bases unmatched to any gene: 5. The CDR3 spans 14 residues. Germline V gene lookup returns CDR1 DFQATT and CDR2 SNEGSKA (reference sequence). The CDR3 nucleotides are TGCAGTGCTAGAGACCCGGGACAGATCTACGAGCAGTACTTC. The encoded protein is CSARDPGQIYEQYF.

In this sample, this clonotype turned up many times. The chain has TRBV5-1 and TRBJ2-1; 8 nucleotides match TRBD2. V shed 6 bases, J shed 2 bases, and the junction held 4 bases outside the gene matches. Per the germline V gene, CDR1 is SGHRS and CDR2 is YFSETQ. CDR3 length: 14 residues. The CDR3 coding sequence is TGCGCCAGCAATTTAGCGGGGCCCTACAATGAGCAGTTCTTC. Residues: CASNLAGPYNEQFF.

The table lists this clonotype with many counts. The rearrangement joins TRBV5-4 to TRBJ1-1, with D hard to call. Germline V gene data show CDR1 as SGHNT and CDR2 as YYREEE (reference sequence). V was trimmed by 3 bases and J by 2 bases, leaving 5 bases between them. The CDR3 consists of 12 residues. This CDR3 reads CASSWVNTEAFF. The CDR3 DNA follows: TGTGCCAGCAGCTGGGTTAACACTGAAGCTTTCTTT.

This clonotype appeared many times. The CDR3 loop is CASSLFSGSGTDTQYF. The CDR3 coding sequence is TGTGCCAGCAGCTTATTTAGCGGGAGTGGCACAGATACGCAGTATTTT. The chain links TRBV7-6 to TRBJ2-3; 9 nucleotides match TRBD2. The CDR3 length is 16 residues. V shed 2 bases, J shed 1 base, and the junction held 4 bases outside the gene matches. The germline gives CDR1 SGHVS, CDR2 FNYEAQ.

This clonotype was counted ten times or more. The chain has TRBV2 and TRBJ2-7, with TRBD1 matching over 9 bases. Germline assignment: CDR1 SNHLY and CDR2 FYNNEI. The CDR3 runs to 15 residues. V dropped 6 bases and J dropped 3; count of bases not matched to a gene: 9. CDR3 in DNA: TGTGCCAGCAGGAAAACAGGGGGCGCATACTACGAGCAGTACTTC. Protein product: CASRKTGGAYYEQYF.

This clonotype was counted at least ten times. The rearrangement uses TRBV2 and TRBJ1-4; 8 bases agree with TRBD1. Germline V CDR1 and CDR2: SNHLY, FYNNEI. V shed 7 bases, J shed 10 bases, and the junction held 17 bases outside the gene matches. The CDR3 length is 16 residues. This chain's CDR3 is CASIRQGNGLEGKLFF. CDR3 nucleotide sequence: TGTGCCAGCATTAGACAGGGGAACGGGCTCGAAGGAAAACTGTTTTTT.

In this sample, this clonotype turned up many times. The chain employs TRBV20-1 and TRBJ2-3; D remains ambiguous. Per germline, CDR1 DFQATT and CDR2 SNEGSKA (reference sequence). V dropped 0 bases and J dropped 6 bases, with 13 bases sitting between them. The CDR3 is made up of 14 amino acids. The CDR3 region is CSARDPGFGDTQYF. The CDR3 DNA is TGCAGTGCTAGAGATCCCGGGTTTGGTGATACGCAGTATTTT.

This clonotype was counted ten times or more. This rearrangement joins TRBV4-1 to TRBJ2-5, with TRBD2 identical over 9 bases. The CDR3 is made up of 19 amino acids. Per germline, CDR1 MGHRA and CDR2 YSYEKL. V was clipped by 1 base and J by 2 bases; unmatched bases: 14. Written as DNA, the CDR3 is TGCGCCAGCAGCCAAGTAATAGCGGTGACTAGCGGCCTTCAAGAGACCCAGTACTTC. Translated, it gives CASSQVIAVTSGLQETQYF.

This clonotype has at least ten counts. The gene calls are TRBV3-1 and TRBJ2-3; TRBD2 aligns across 10 bases. Germline-derived CDR1 and CDR2 are LGHDT and YNNKEL (reference sequence). Trimming removed 4 bases from V and 4 bases from J; junction bases left unmatched: 11. The CDR3 spans 17 residues. The DNA of the CDR3 is TGTGCCAGCAGCCGCTACCGGGCTAGCGGGAGCGCAGATACGCAGTATTTT. Its translation: CASSRYRASGSADTQYF.

Ten or more counts support this clonotype. The chain links TRBV20-1 to TRBJ1-3; 7 bases line up with TRBD1. The CDR3 length is 15 residues. The ends lost 0 bases at V and 4 bases at J; junction bases unmatched: 6. CDR1 and CDR2 (germline): DFQATT, SNEGSKA (reference sequence). CDR3 bases: TGCAGTGCTAGAGATGGAAGGGGGCAAGGAAACACCATATATTTT. Translated, it gives CSARDGRGQGNTIYF.